A single sample is the source of the 20 T cell receptor beta chains below, sequenced in a study of blood T cell repertoires in COVID-19 (dated by TCRdb to 2020 to 2021). Library construction relied on the immunoSEQ multiplex PCR assay. In its TCRdb copy, this immuneACCESS table keeps in-frame sequences only and misses some clones. Where compared with another copy, unresolved V genes explain less than half of these, and the others have no known cause. This sample lists more than 65,000 clones; around 82% were detected once. The ten top clones hold approximately 7% of the sample. The sequenced sample was peripheral blood. The receptors were gathered from a human donor in a cohort sampled during active COVID-19.

This sequence joins TRBV18 and TRBJ1-1; D gene uncertain. CDR1 is KGHSH and CDR2 is LQKENI in the germline V gene. The CDR3 is 12 amino acids. V was shortened by 2 bases and J by 10 bases, with 11 bases between the two germline ends. The CDR3 coding sequence is TGTGCCAGCTCACCAACTCCGCCGGGAGCTTTCTTT. This gives the protein CASSPTPPGAFF.

The rearrangement links TRBV14 to TRBJ2-3, with TRBD2 matching over 10 bases. From germline, CDR1 is SGHDN and CDR2 FVKESK. The CDR3 is 18 amino acids. The trim removed 2 bases at V and 9 bases at J, leaving 17 bases unmatched. The CDR3 bases are TGTGCCAGCAGCCAATTTAGCGGGGGGCGCCCCAGAGGGTTGACGCAGTATTTT. It encodes CASSQFSGGRPRGLTQYF.

The chain joins TRBV25-1 to TRBJ2-3, with a possible D match to TRBD2 (6 bases). CDR1 is MGHDK, CDR2 SYGVNS, per germline. The length of the CDR3 is 15 residues. Trimming cost V 5 bases and J 6 bases, with 18 bases left between them. In nucleotides, the CDR3 is TGTGCCAGCAGTTCAAACCGAGGACTATCGGATACGCAGTATTTT. As protein: CASSSNRGLSDTQYF.

The V call is TRBV5-1, the J call TRBJ2-1; D not resolved. The CDR3 spans 16 residues. Germline lookup yields CDR1 SGHRS and CDR2 YFSETQ. Trimming removed 0 bases from V and 0 bases from J, with 10 bases in between. The CDR3 bases are TGCGCCAGCAGCTTGGATCCGCCGAGCTCCTACAATGAGCAGTTCTTC. Translating gives CASSLDPPSSYNEQFF.

The table lists this clone with a few counts. V and J are TRBV25-1 and TRBJ2-7; 7 bases are a match to TRBD2. Trimming cost V 6 bases and J 3 bases; bases outside gene matches: 8. Germline lookup yields CDR1 MGHDK and CDR2 SYGVNS. The CDR3 sequence is 14 residues long. CDR3: CASRSGDNYYEQYF. The CDR3 DNA sequence: TGTGCCAGCAGAAGCGGGGATAACTACTACGAGCAGTACTTC.

The CDR3: CASHQRRSYEQYF. The DNA for the CDR3 is TGTGCCAGCCACCAGCGGCGCTCCTACGAGCAGTACTTC. The chain employs TRBV2 and TRBJ2-7; tentative D call: TRBD2 (5 bases). Trimming pared 8 bases from V and 0 bases from J, leaving 11 bases between. Germline values: CDR1 SNHLY, CDR2 FYNNEI. This CDR3 has 13 residues.

V usage is TRBV10-3 and J usage is TRBJ2-5, with TRBD2 matching over 9 bases. Germline CDR1 is ENHRY and CDR2 is SYGVKD. This CDR3 is 14 amino acids long. The J segment lost 0 bases and the V segment lost 8 bases, leaving 4 bases of the junction unmatched. The CDR3 reads CAIGASGDQETQYF. The CDR3 DNA reads as TGTGCCATCGGGGCTAGCGGGGACCAAGAGACCCAGTACTTC.

The chain couples TRBV7-6 to TRBJ1-1; D remains unclear. Germline V gives CDR1 SGHVS, CDR2 FNYEAQ. V was cut by 6 bases and J by 0 bases, with 14 bases left in between. This CDR3 spans 15 amino acids. CDR3 DNA sequence: TGTGCCAGCAGGAAGCTGGAGGGCTTGAACACTGAAGCTTTCTTT. Translating gives CASRKLEGLNTEAFF.

The V call is TRBV5-5, the J call TRBJ1-2; 11 bases line up with TRBD1. CDR1 and CDR2 (germline): SGHKS, YYEKEE (reference sequence). This CDR3 has 18 amino acids. The V and J ends lost 2 bases and 3 bases, in that order; junction bases with no gene match: 12. CDR3 residues: CASSFSLSGTGGHYGYTF. Written as DNA, the CDR3 is TGTGCCAGCAGCTTCAGCCTATCCGGGACAGGGGGTCACTATGGCTACACCTTC.

V gene TRBV19 combines with J gene TRBJ1-1, with D possibly being TRBD1 (5 bases). Trimming pared 10 bases from V and 5 bases from J, leaving 26 bases between. This CDR3 spans 16 amino acids. CDR1 and CDR2 from the germline V gene are LNHDA and SQIVND (reference sequence). Here the CDR3 reads CATKTSRGSLTTEAFF. The CDR3 DNA reads as TGTGCCACCAAAACGTCAAGGGGCAGCCTCACAACTGAAGCTTTCTTT.

The chain links TRBV10-3 to TRBJ2-7; D gene uncertain. V lost 8 bases and J lost 3, with 11 bases in between. CDR1 is ENHRY and CDR2 is SYGVKD in the germline V gene. There are 12 residues in the CDR3. This CDR3 reads CAISPVNYEQYF. The CDR3 bases are TGTGCCATCTCTCCTGTTAACTACGAGCAGTACTTC.

This clone was observed a few times. CDR3: CASQHDRVGQPQHF. DNA for the CDR3: TGTGCCTCGCAACATGACAGGGTTGGTCAGCCCCAGCATTTT. The chain joins TRBV30 to TRBJ1-5, with 7 bases aligning to TRBD1. CDR1 is GTSNPN, CDR2 SVGIG, per germline (reference sequence). This CDR3 comprises 14 residues. Losses at the gene ends were 7 bases for V and 6 bases for J; bases not matched to a gene: 12.

This rearrangement joins TRBV4-3 to TRBJ1-5; D call uncertain. V dropped 2 bases and J dropped 11 bases, with 13 bases sitting between them. The germline gives CDR1 LGHNA, CDR2 YSLEER. CDR3 size: 13 residues. The DNA for the CDR3 is TGCGCCAGCAGCCAACTTATCGGGCGGGCCCAGCATTTT. Its translation: CASSQLIGRAQHF.

The chain employs TRBV5-1 and TRBJ2-7, with a tentative D call TRBD2 (7 bases). Trimming stripped 3 bases from V and 12 bases from J, with 16 bases between. Germline V gene sequence: CDR1 SGHRS, CDR2 YFSETQ. The CDR3 is made up of 12 amino acids. CDR3: CASSSEQGGRYF. CDR3 DNA sequence: TGCGCCAGCAGCTCGGAACAGGGAGGGAGGTACTTC.

The J gene is TRBJ2-3, the V gene TRBV4-3; 7 nucleotides match TRBD1. CDR3 length: 14 amino acids. Germline loops: CDR1 LGHNA, CDR2 YSLEER. With 0 bases clipped from V and 12 bases from J, the junction kept 9 bases outside the gene matches. This CDR3 reads CASSQDGKGTEQYF. For the CDR3, the DNA is TGCGCCAGCAGCCAAGATGGCAAGGGGACAGAACAGTATTTT.

This chain links TRBV19 with TRBJ1-2, with D perhaps matching TRBD1 (5 bases). Germline V gives CDR1 LNHDA, CDR2 SQIVND (reference sequence). The CDR3 is 13 residues long. Deletions cut 6 bases from V and 5 bases from J, with 13 bases between. In DNA, the CDR3 is TGTGCCAGTAGCCCCGACAGCGAGTATGGCTACACCTTC. Residues: CASSPDSEYGYTF.

This chain links TRBV7-3 with TRBJ1-1, with a possible D match to TRBD1 (5 bases). From germline, CDR1 is SGHTA and CDR2 FQGTGA. This CDR3 spans 18 amino acids. Trimming shortened V by 0 bases and J by 0 bases, and 17 bases separated the two germline ends. Here the CDR3 DNA reads TGTGCCAGCAGCTTAACGGGGTCAGGGAATCCCATGAACACTGAAGCTTTCTTT. Protein product: CASSLTGSGNPMNTEAFF.

The rearrangement links TRBV2 to TRBJ1-2, with 7 bases lining up with TRBD1. The CDR3 totals 13 residues. With 4 bases clipped from V and 2 bases from J, the junction kept 1 base outside the gene matches. Looked up from germline, CDR1 is SNHLY and CDR2 is FYNNEI. In nucleotides, the CDR3 is TGTGCCAGCAGTGGACAGGGCAACTATGGCTACACCTTC. Translating it yields CASSGQGNYGYTF.

This chain connects TRBV9 to TRBJ1-6; D is perhaps TRBD1 (6 bases). The CDR3 loop spans 15 amino acids. Germline CDR1 is SGDLS and CDR2 is YYNGEE. V was clipped by 6 bases and J by 7 bases, with 17 bases between them. The CDR3 DNA reads TGTGCCAGCAATCGACTAGGGGGGGGGAATTCACCCCTCCACTTT. Amino acids: CASNRLGGGNSPLHF.

The rearrangement joins TRBV4-1 to TRBJ2-7, with TRBD2 matching 9 bases. CDR3 length: 15 amino acids. The V and J ends lost 4 bases and 0 bases, in that order; junction bases with no gene match: 4. Germline CDR1 reads MGHRA; CDR2 reads YSYEKL. The CDR3 nucleotides read TGCGCCAGCAGCCCGACTAGCGGATCCTCCTACGAGCAGTACTTC. It translates to CASSPTSGSSYEQYF.